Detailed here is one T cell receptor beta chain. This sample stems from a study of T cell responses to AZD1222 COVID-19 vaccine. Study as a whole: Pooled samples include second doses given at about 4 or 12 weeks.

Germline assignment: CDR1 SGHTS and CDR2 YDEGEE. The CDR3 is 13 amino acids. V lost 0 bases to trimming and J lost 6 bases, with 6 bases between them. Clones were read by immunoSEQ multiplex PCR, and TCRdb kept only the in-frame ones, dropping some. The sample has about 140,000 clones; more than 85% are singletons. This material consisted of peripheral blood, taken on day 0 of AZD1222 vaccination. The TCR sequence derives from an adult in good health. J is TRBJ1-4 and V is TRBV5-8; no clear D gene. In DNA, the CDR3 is TGTGCCAGCAGCTTGGTCTATTATGAAAAACTGTTTTTT. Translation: CASSLVYYEKLFF. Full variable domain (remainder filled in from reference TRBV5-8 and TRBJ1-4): EAGVTQSPTHLIKTRGQQATLRCSPISGHTSVYWYQQALGLGLQFLLWYDEGEERNRGNFPPRFSGRQFPNYSSELNVNALELEDSALYLCASSLVYYEKLFFGSGTQLSVL.